A selection of T cell receptor beta chains follows, all from one sample in a study of T cell repertoires in aging, cancer and after chemotherapy. TCRdb independently ran MiXCR on the multiplex PCR reads; one entry per CDR3 protein. The sample carries around 2,300 distinct CDR3 sequences, around 26% recorded once. Sequenced input: blood. All receptors come from a human donor with a solid tumor. Each CDR3 is given with its conserved first and last residue. A D gene is named only where the DNA matches it firmly.

CDR3aa,d_gene,v_gene,j_gene
CAISDTLRDRTDTQYF,NA,TRBV10-3,TRBJ2-3
CASSFTGIGEQFF,NA,TRBV5-6,TRBJ2-1
CAITTTTRQGVNGYTF,TRBD1,TRBV10-3,TRBJ1-2
CASSRNRGQETQYF,TRBD1,TRBV7-6,TRBJ2-5
CSVGQGNTEAFF,TRBD1,TRBV29-1,TRBJ1-1
CASDTTGTGGNTIYF,TRBD1,TRBV7-9,TRBJ1-3
CSARAGGAHTGELFF,TRBD2,TRBV20-1,TRBJ2-2
CASSRAGFAGELFF,NA,TRBV6-4,TRBJ2-2
CAWGGETQYF,NA,TRBV30,TRBJ2-5
CSASHRDLYEQFF,NA,TRBV20-1,TRBJ2-1
CASSAQTEQYF,NA,TRBV6-1,TRBJ2-7
CASSLRGGTGGAQYF,TRBD1,TRBV13,TRBJ2-5
CASILDRTGGYTF,TRBD1,TRBV6-5,TRBJ1-2
CAWQGNGGSPLHF,NA,TRBV30,NA
CASGYLTGRGSDTQYF,NA,TRBV7-9,TRBJ2-3
CAWSVPGTPGDYGYTF,NA,TRBV30,TRBJ1-2
CSVTTANQETQYF,NA,TRBV29-1,TRBJ2-5
CASSIGGQGEQYF,TRBD1,TRBV19,TRBJ2-7
CASSDSGLGGEQYF,NA,TRBV10-1,TRBJ2-7
CASSSGLAWRGSYEQYF,TRBD2,TRBV7-2,TRBJ2-7
CASSLVTDTQYF,NA,TRBV6-1,TRBJ2-3
CASSYGVPDEQYF,NA,TRBV6-5,TRBJ2-7
CASSVRLAAEQFF,TRBD2,TRBV27,TRBJ2-1
CASSLGGYNSPLHF,NA,TRBV27,TRBJ1-6
CSARGDRGPGFF,TRBD1,TRBV20-1,TRBJ2-1
CSARLLDRGHPGELFF,TRBD1,TRBV20-1,TRBJ2-2
CATSDLPGHGYTF,NA,TRBV24-1,TRBJ1-2
CSVRSNQETQYF,NA,TRBV20-1,TRBJ2-5
CASSGLAGGNEQFF,TRBD2,TRBV6-4,TRBJ2-1
CSASDTTDAHAFF,NA,TRBV20-1,TRBJ1-1
CSAAPTLATQETQYF,NA,TRBV29-1,TRBJ2-5
CASSQVVGVPYNEQFF,NA,TRBV4-2,TRBJ2-1
CASSYGGAETQYF,NA,TRBV6-5,TRBJ2-5
CASSPGQASYEQYF,NA,TRBV4-1,TRBJ2-7
CASSRSGVGGYTF,NA,TRBV27,TRBJ1-2
CACSEYRWEDYGYTF,NA,TRBV5-4,TRBJ1-2
CASSLRGQLGQETQYF,NA,TRBV5-1,TRBJ2-5
CSVPTGKETQYF,NA,TRBV29-1,TRBJ2-5
CASSWGTGGVFF,TRBD1,TRBV6-2/TRBV6-3,TRBJ1-4
CASRPVAGLANEQFF,TRBD2,TRBV7-9,TRBJ2-1
CASAAERTDTQYF,NA,TRBV6-1,TRBJ2-3
CASSLDRYTDTQYF,NA,TRBV5-4,TRBJ2-3
CATRGAGTDTQYF,NA,TRBV24-1,TRBJ2-3
CASSINRDETQYF,NA,TRBV19,TRBJ2-5